Shown below are 10 T cell receptor beta chains from a single sample sequenced in a study of T-cell memory formation after mild COVID-19. One entry per CDR3 protein, called by TCRdb with MiXCR from the 5' RACE reads. The table has approximately 260,000 distinct CDR3 sequences, around 15% seen once. Sequencing used PBMCs or a T cell subset sorted from them (not recorded which). The receptors shown here come from a man in his late teens or twenties who had mild COVID-19 (a few samples of this study predate the infection). Cell type and time point are not known.

This clonotype showed up just a few times. J is TRBJ1-2 and V is TRBV12-3 or TRBV12-4; no firm D call. The CDR3 sequence is 11 residues long. Trimming removed 3 bases at V and 8 bases at J, with 7 bases between. The CDR3 loop is CASSFDSGYTF. CDR3 DNA: TGTGCCAGCAGTTTCGATTCGGGCTACACCTTC.

This clonotype has a handful of counts. The genes are TRBV5-1 and TRBJ2-2, with a tentative D call TRBD2 (6 bases). CDR1 and CDR2 from the germline V gene are SGHRS and YFSETQ. This CDR3 has 15 residues. Trimming took off 2 bases at V and 6 bases at J, with 14 bases between the two ends. The CDR3 region has the DNA TGCGCCAGCAGCTTTCGGGACTCGAGGGCCGGGGAGCTGTTTTTT. Amino acids: CASSFRDSRAGELFF.

This clonotype was counted only a few times. This chain connects TRBV20-1 to TRBJ1-3, with TRBD1 identical over 7 bases. CDR1 and CDR2 (germline): DFQATT, SNEGSKA (reference sequence). This CDR3 region has 13 residues. V lost 4 bases, J lost 1 base, and 1 base stayed unmatched. The CDR3 region has the DNA TGCAGTGCTAAACAGGGGTCTGGAAACACCATATATTTT. This encodes CSAKQGSGNTIYF.

This clonotype occurred many times. V gene TRBV19 combines with J gene TRBJ1-5; the D is unclear. The CDR3 runs to 13 residues. V gave up 1 base and J gave up 4 bases, with 5 bases separating them. Per the germline V gene, CDR1 is LNHDA and CDR2 is SQIVND (reference sequence). CDR3 sequence (DNA): TGTGCCAGTAGTATAGGAGGTAATCAGCCCCAGCATTTT. It yields the protein CASSIGGNQPQHF.

The gene calls are TRBV6-1 and TRBJ1-6; maybe TRBD1 (5 bases). CDR1 and CDR2 from the germline V gene are MNHNS and SASEGT. With 3 bases removed from V and 7 bases from J, the gap between germline ends came to 19 bases. There are 17 residues in the CDR3. The CDR3 spells CASSEGGGRTFNSPLHF. The CDR3 coding sequence is TGTGCCAGCAGTGAGGGGGGGGGACGCACTTTCAATTCACCCCTCCACTTT.

This clonotype was picked up many times. The V call is TRBV7-9, the J call TRBJ1-5; D gene unclear. The ends were cut back, 3 bases at V and 4 bases at J, with 4 bases in the middle. Germline values: CDR1 SEHNR, CDR2 FQNEAQ (reference sequence). The CDR3 covers 12 residues. The DNA of the CDR3 is TGTGCCAGCAGCTTTGGGAATCAGCCCCAGCATTTT. Translating gives CASSFGNQPQHF.

This clonotype turned up a few times. This sequence joins TRBV12-3 or TRBV12-4 and TRBJ2-7; D remains ambiguous. V lost 5 bases to trimming and J lost 6 bases, with 8 bases between them. The CDR3 is 11 residues long. The CDR3 region has the DNA TGTGCCAGCAGTCTCCTCGGCGAGCAGTACTTC. Protein sequence: CASSLLGEQYF.

The chain combines TRBV20-1 with TRBJ1-1; 8 nucleotides line up with TRBD1. The V segment lost 3 bases and the J segment 4 bases; nucleotides outside the gene matches: 7. The CDR3 has 14 amino acids. Germline V gives CDR1 DFQATT, CDR2 SNEGSKA (reference sequence). CDR3 in DNA: TGCAGTGCTAGCCCAGGACAGGGAGGCACTGAAGCTTTCTTT. This gives the protein CSASPGQGGTEAFF.

The CDR3 protein is CASSLDSTNTGELFF. The CDR3 coding sequence is TGTGCCAGCAGCCTTGACTCGACGAACACCGGGGAGCTGTTTTTT. The genes are TRBV7-2 and TRBJ2-2, with D unresolved. The CDR3 sequence is 15 residues long. Germline V gene lookup returns CDR1 SGHTA and CDR2 FQGNSA. The V gene lost 5 bases and the J gene lost 0 bases, with 10 bases spanning the gap.

This clonotype was seen more than once but under ten times. V usage is TRBV20-1 and J usage is TRBJ1-4; D is ambiguous. Trimming cost V 5 bases and J 2 bases, with 9 bases left between them. Germline CDR1 and CDR2: DFQATT and SNEGSKA (reference sequence). This CDR3 region has 13 residues. In nucleotides, the CDR3 is TGCAGTGCTCGCCGGAATACTAATGAAAAACTGTTTTTT. Its translation is CSARRNTNEKLFF.